The 21 T cell receptor beta chains in this list originate from one sample, sequenced in a study of T cell changes during pregnancy in multiple sclerosis. Sequencing was performed with immunoSEQ multiplex PCR; in TCRdb, only in-frame clones are kept and a portion is missing. The top ten hold approximately 5.7% of the sample, which has some 70,000 clones, roughly 90% seen once. The sequenced sample was CD8+ T cells from peripheral blood mononuclear cells, obtained before pregnancy. These receptors came from a female donor with multiple sclerosis, enrolled in a pregnancy study.

This clone appeared a single time. The chain combines TRBV11-2 with TRBJ2-3; 8 bases fit TRBD2. CDR3 length equals 15 residues. Germline CDR1 and CDR2: SGHAT and FQNNGV. Trimming removed 1 base from V and 5 bases from J; junction bases left unmatched: 5. CDR3 protein: CASSLGRGGEDTQYF. DNA of the CDR3: TGTGCCAGCAGCTTAGGACGGGGGGGAGAAGATACGCAGTATTTT.

The CDR3 DNA sequence: TGTGCCAGCAGCCTCAGCGGGGATCTCACAGATACGCAGTATTTT. It is translated as CASSLSGDLTDTQYF. The rearrangement uses TRBV7-2 and TRBJ2-3; 7 bases agree with TRBD2. J gave up 2 bases and V 5 bases, and 7 bases lay outside the gene matches. CDR1 and CDR2 from the germline V gene are SGHTA and FQGNSA. CDR3 length: 15 residues.

V gene TRBV28 combines with J gene TRBJ2-5; 8 bases align to TRBD1. The CDR3 runs to 14 residues. In germline, CDR1 is MDHEN, CDR2 SYDVKM. The junction had 5 bases not matched to a gene; V was cut back by 6 bases and J by 2 bases. CDR3 DNA sequence: TGTGCCAGCAGCTCCGGGACAGGTCAAGAGACCCAGTACTTC. This sequence encodes CASSSGTGQETQYF.

The chain has TRBV27 and TRBJ1-1; no clear D. The V end was cut by 2 bases, the J end by 5 bases, with 15 bases between. Germline V lookup: CDR1 MNHEY, CDR2 SMNVEV (reference sequence). The CDR3 runs 15 residues. The CDR3 region is CASSLREGGLTEAFF. The CDR3, as DNA: TGTGCCAGCAGTTTAAGGGAGGGTGGGTTGACTGAAGCTTTCTTT.

This sequence joins TRBV9 and TRBJ1-2; 7 nucleotides align to TRBD1. The V and J ends lost 0 bases and 4 bases, in that order; junction bases with no gene match: 12. Germline CDR1 is SGDLS and CDR2 is YYNGEE. The CDR3 loop spans 17 amino acids. The CDR3 spells CASSVGSLQTGVYGYTF. The CDR3 coding sequence is TGTGCCAGCAGCGTAGGGTCCCTTCAAACAGGGGTCTATGGCTACACCTTC.

Concerning this clone: Other nucleotide sequences from this sample produce the same CDR3. The V gene is TRBV5-1, the J gene TRBJ2-1; D possibly corresponds to TRBD2 (5 bases). The CDR3 has 15 amino acids. With 0 bases removed from V and 0 bases from J, the gap between germline ends came to 7 bases. In germline, CDR1 is SGHRS, CDR2 YFSETQ. The CDR3 DNA reads TGCGCCAGCAGCTTGGGAGGGAGCTCCTACAATGAGCAGTTCTTC. As protein: CASSLGGSSYNEQFF.

The V and J genes are TRBV10-3 and TRBJ2-5, with 7 nucleotides matching TRBD2. V trimming: 0 bases; J trimming: 2 bases; junction bases outside the gene matches: 3. This CDR3 has 15 amino acids. Looked up from germline, CDR1 is ENHRY and CDR2 is SYGVKD. In nucleotides, the CDR3 is TGTGCCATCAGTGAGTCAGCGGGACCTCAAGAGACCCAGTACTTC. It codes for CAISESAGPQETQYF.

This clone is a singleton in its sample. This chain joins TRBV7-9 and TRBJ2-6; D is unresolved. Trimming left V 5 bases short and J 5 bases short, with 10 bases between. The CDR3 spans 14 residues. Per germline, CDR1 SEHNR and CDR2 FQNEAQ (reference sequence). CDR3 protein: CASSPPRRANVLTF. Written as DNA, the CDR3 is TGTGCCAGCAGCCCCCCGCGAAGGGCCAACGTCCTGACTTTC.

The gene calls are TRBV6-1 and TRBJ1-5, with a weak D call TRBD1 (5 bases). Germline loops: CDR1 MNHNS, CDR2 SASEGT. V lost 1 base and J 0 bases, leaving 13 bases between the germline ends. The CDR3 is 17 amino acids. The CDR3 region is CASSEEIGGTSNQPQHF. The CDR3 coding sequence is TGTGCCAGCAGTGAAGAGATTGGAGGGACTAGCAATCAGCCCCAGCATTTT.

The chain employs TRBV4-1 and TRBJ1-1; 12 bases fit TRBD1. CDR3 length: 17 amino acids. The germline V gene has CDR1 MGHRA and CDR2 YSYEKL. The V segment lost 3 bases and the J segment 1 base; nucleotides outside the gene matches: 6. The CDR3 region is CASSQTPGQGANTEAFF. DNA for the CDR3: TGCGCCAGCAGCCAGACGCCGGGACAGGGGGCGAACACTGAAGCTTTCTTT.

This chain connects TRBV7-3 to TRBJ2-2; maybe TRBD1 (6 bases). V was shortened by 2 bases and J by 4 bases, with 14 bases between the two germline ends. This CDR3 has 16 residues. The germline V gene has CDR1 SGHTA and CDR2 FQGTGA. The CDR3 DNA follows: TGTGCCAGCAGCTTACCAGGGGCTATGTCCACCGGGGAGCTGTTTTTT. Translated: CASSLPGAMSTGELFF. Supplemented by reference TRBV7-3 and TRBJ2-2, the full variable domain reads GAGVSQTPSNKVTEKGKYVELRCDPISGHTALYWYRQSLGQGPEFLIYFQGTGAADDSGLPNDRFFAVRPEGSVSTLKIQRTERGDSAVYLCASSLPGAMSTGELFFGEGSRLTVL.

This rearrangement joins TRBV5-1 to TRBJ2-5, with D tentatively TRBD1 (6 bases). The germline V gene has CDR1 SGHRS and CDR2 YFSETQ. This CDR3 is built from 12 residues. Trimming left V 5 bases short and J 6 bases short, with 11 bases between. The CDR3 coding sequence is TGCGCCAGCAGGGGGGACATACAGACCCAGTACTTC. Protein sequence: CASRGDIQTQYF.

The chain uses TRBV25-1 and TRBJ2-7; 12 nucleotides agree with TRBD2. The CDR3 loop spans 15 amino acids. CDR1 MGHDK and CDR2 SYGVNS come from the germline V gene. Trimming took 7 bases from V and 2 from J; bases not matched to a gene: 6. The CDR3 bases are TGTGCCAGCATCTCTAGCGGGGGGGACCCCTACGAGCAGTACTTC. It is translated as CASISSGGDPYEQYF.

The chain combines TRBV9 with TRBJ2-3; tentative D call: TRBD2 (7 bases). Per the germline V gene, CDR1 is SGDLS and CDR2 is YYNGEE. The CDR3 has 15 residues. Trimming took off 2 bases at V and 2 bases at J, with 12 bases between the two ends. CDR3 sequence (DNA): TGTGCCAGCAGCGTGGCGGGGGCCCCCACAGATACGCAGTATTTT. It translates to CASSVAGAPTDTQYF.

V usage is TRBV2 and J usage is TRBJ2-3, with no clear D. The CDR3 spans 15 residues. CDR1 SNHLY and CDR2 FYNNEI come from the germline V gene. Trimming cost V 8 bases and J 1 base, with 16 bases left between them. CDR3 in amino acids: CASRPTRGRTDTQYF. In DNA, the CDR3 is TGTGCCAGCCGGCCCACCCGAGGTCGCACAGATACGCAGTATTTT.

The rearrangement joins TRBV9 to TRBJ2-7; 10 nucleotides align to TRBD2. The CDR3 runs 15 residues. Trimming at V came to 3 bases and at J to 5 bases, leaving 8 bases not matched to a gene. The germline V gene has CDR1 SGDLS and CDR2 YYNGEE. The CDR3 loop reads CASSAQSGLANEQYF. Here the CDR3 DNA reads TGTGCCAGCAGCGCGCAGTCGGGACTAGCGAACGAGCAGTACTTC.

V is TRBV19 and J is TRBJ2-7; maybe TRBD2 (5 bases). Trimming cost V 7 bases and J 2 bases, with 15 bases left between them. The CDR3 is 14 amino acids. Per germline, CDR1 LNHDA and CDR2 SQIVND (reference sequence). The CDR3 bases are TGTGCCAGTACTTATAGCCCCGGGGCCTACGAGCAGTACTTC. It yields the protein CASTYSPGAYEQYF.

The chain has TRBV13 and TRBJ2-1; 8 nucleotides align to TRBD1. The trim removed 5 bases at V and 6 bases at J, leaving 9 bases unmatched. CDR1 is PRHDT and CDR2 is FYEKMQ in the germline V gene (reference sequence). This CDR3 region has 15 residues. CDR3 amino acids: CASSTLTGDVNEQFF. The CDR3 coding sequence is TGTGCCAGCAGCACATTGACAGGGGATGTCAATGAGCAGTTCTTC.

V is TRBV30 and J is TRBJ2-1, with TRBD2 identical over 8 bases. This CDR3 is 17 amino acids long. Germline assignment: CDR1 GTSNPN and CDR2 SVGIG (reference sequence). The trim removed 5 bases at V and 4 bases at J, leaving 16 bases unmatched. CDR3 nucleotide sequence: TGTGCCTGGTCCCTCGTGGGTGGCGGGGGGTTATACAATGAGCAGTTCTTC. Encoded protein: CAWSLVGGGGLYNEQFF.

This clone was recorded once. V usage is TRBV11-2 and J usage is TRBJ1-2, with TRBD1 matching 7 bases. Germline V gives CDR1 SGHAT, CDR2 FQNNGV. The CDR3 is 14 residues long. J was trimmed by 4 bases and V by 5 bases; bases with no gene match: 7. The CDR3 DNA reads TGTGCCAGCAGCACGCCGGGACAGCGCTATGGCTACACCTTC. This gives the protein CASSTPGQRYGYTF. Full variable domain (rest looked up from reference TRBV11-2 and TRBJ1-2): EAGVAQSPRYKIIEKRQSVAFWCNPISGHATLYWYQQILGQGPKLLIQFQNNGVVDDSQLPKDRFSAERLKGVDSTLKIQPAKLEDSAVYLCASSTPGQRYGYTFGSGTRLTVV.

V gene TRBV19 combines with J gene TRBJ1-1, with D unclear. This CDR3 comprises 13 residues. With 2 bases removed from V and 3 bases from J, the gap between germline ends came to 7 bases. Per germline, CDR1 LNHDA and CDR2 SQIVND (reference sequence). The DNA for the CDR3 is TGTGCCAGTAGTATATTGAGGGACACTGAAGCTTTCTTT. Its translation is CASSILRDTEAFF.